What follows are 20 T cell receptor beta chains derived from one specimen sequenced in a study of T cells in Graves' hyperthyroidism and ophthalmopathy (dated by TCRdb to about 2019). The library was produced with multiplex PCR. These reads were obtained on an Illumina HiSeq 2000. Amplification of TCR beta CDR3 regions was carried out from RNA transcripts. A first-round RT-PCR of the TCR CDR3 used the HTBI primer set with the Qiagen OneStep RT-PCR kit. TCRdb took the public reads, trimmed them with fastp at Q25, ran MiXCR for clone calling and kept in-frame beta chains. Every distinct CDR3 protein forms one entry, paired with its most common genes and DNA. For this sample the table gives about 720,000 distinct CDR3 sequences, of which about 16% were detected only once. Together, the top ten hold approximately 8.4% of the sample. Sequenced input: blood. All receptors derive from a man aged 18 to 30 with Graves' hyperthyroidism.

The chain combines TRBV7-6 with TRBJ1-1, with 8 bases identical to TRBD1. This CDR3 contains 15 residues. Looked up from germline, CDR1 is SGHVS and CDR2 is FNYEAQ. V was clipped by 6 bases and J by 3 bases; unmatched bases: 9. The CDR3 DNA sequence: TGTGCCAGCAGAGCCTCAGGGGGCTCGGACACTGAAGCTTTCTTT. Protein product: CASRASGGSDTEAFF.

The V call is TRBV15, the J call TRBJ2-7, with 8 bases aligning to TRBD2. CDR1 and CDR2 from the germline V gene are LNHNV and YYDKDF (reference sequence). V trimming: 2 bases; J trimming: 0 bases; junction bases outside the gene matches: 3. This CDR3 comprises 15 residues. The CDR3 here is CATSRTSGSSYEQYF. The CDR3 nucleotides read TGTGCCACCAGCAGAACTAGCGGAAGCTCCTACGAGCAGTACTTC.

The chain is built from TRBV10-3 and TRBJ2-7, with 7 bases matching TRBD1. The V and J ends lost 4 bases and 0 bases, in that order; junction bases with no gene match: 3. The CDR3 loop spans 14 amino acids. Germline V gene data show CDR1 as ENHRY and CDR2 as SYGVKD. The CDR3 nucleotides are TGTGCCATCAGTGGACAGGGTCCCTCCTACGAGCAGTACTTC. Encoded protein: CAISGQGPSYEQYF.

This clonotype was picked up a small number of times. V gene TRBV6-5 combines with J gene TRBJ1-2, with D unclear. V lost 2 bases and J 7 bases, leaving 11 bases between the germline ends. CDR3 length: 13 residues. Per the germline V gene, CDR1 is MNHEY and CDR2 is SVGAGI. This chain's CDR3 is CASSYGQLAGYTF. The CDR3 bases are TGTGCCAGCAGTTACGGGCAATTGGCTGGCTACACCTTC.

This clonotype was observed a few times. V usage is TRBV4-3 and J usage is TRBJ2-7; TRBD1 aligns across 9 bases. Germline CDR1 is LGHNA and CDR2 is YSLEER. This CDR3 contains 15 residues. With V trimmed by 0 bases and J by 3 bases, 3 bases remained unmatched. The CDR3, as DNA: TGCGCCAGCAGCCAAGACGGGACAGGGAACTACGAGCAGTACTTC. Amino acid sequence: CASSQDGTGNYEQYF.

This clonotype was seen at least ten times. V is TRBV27 and J is TRBJ2-1; 7 bases fit TRBD1. With 6 bases clipped from V and 6 bases from J, the junction kept 11 bases outside the gene matches. Per the germline V gene, CDR1 is MNHEY and CDR2 is SMNVEV (reference sequence). This CDR3 comprises 15 residues. Here the CDR3 reads CASSPLLQGRNEQFF. Here the CDR3 DNA reads TGTGCCAGCAGCCCGCTGTTACAGGGGCGCAATGAGCAGTTCTTC.

The chain uses TRBV7-9 and TRBJ2-3; unclear D gene. This CDR3 is built from 15 residues. Germline V gene sequence: CDR1 SEHNR, CDR2 FQNEAQ (reference sequence). V lost 2 bases to trimming and J lost 2 bases, with 11 bases between them. The CDR3 DNA sequence: TGTGCCAGCAGCTTACCCGCCGTGGCCACAGATACGCAGTATTTT. It encodes CASSLPAVATDTQYF. Looking up the rest from reference TRBV7-9 and TRBJ2-3 gives the full variable domain: DTGVSQNPRHKITKRGQNVTFRCDPISEHNRLYWYRQTLGQGPEFLTYFQNEAQLEKSRLLSDRFSAERPKGSFSTLEIQRTEQGDSAMYLCASSLPAVATDTQYFGPGTRLTVL.

In this sample, this clonotype turned up a few times. The chain carries TRBV7-2 and TRBJ2-7, with D maybe TRBD2 (5 bases). There are 15 residues in the CDR3. The V end was cut by 5 bases, the J end by 2 bases, with 16 bases between. Germline-derived CDR1 and CDR2 are SGHTA and FQGNSA. The CDR3 protein is CASSPPETTTYEQYF. In DNA, the CDR3 is TGTGCCAGCAGCCCCCCGGAGACTACGACCTACGAGCAGTACTTC.

There are many counts of this clonotype. The chain couples TRBV7-2 to TRBJ1-1, with a tentative D call TRBD1 (6 bases). CDR1 and CDR2 (germline): SGHTA, FQGNSA. V lost 2 bases, J lost 7 bases, and 11 bases lay in between. The CDR3 spans 13 residues. CDR3 nucleotide sequence: TGTGCCAGCAGCTTAACAGGGAACGGTGAAGCTTTCTTT. The encoded protein is CASSLTGNGEAFF.

This clonotype was counted at least ten times. Mismatch with germline at one junction end may stem from a read error. The chain has TRBV7-7 and TRBJ1-1; D perhaps matches TRBD1 (5 bases). The CDR3 has 17 amino acids. Germline CDR1 reads SSHAT; CDR2 reads FNYEAQ (reference sequence). As DNA, the CDR3 is TGTGCTAGCAGCCCTAGCCGCCGGGACCTGAAGAACACTGAAGCTTTCTTT. Translating gives CASSPSRRDLKNTEAFF. The full variable domain, with the rest looked up from reference TRBV7-7 and TRBJ1-1, is GAGVSQSPRYKVTKRGQDVTLRCDPISSHATLYWYQQALGQGPEFLTYFNYEAQPDKSGLPSDRFSAERPEGSISTLTIQRTEQRDSAMYRCASSPSRRDLKNTEAFFGQGTRLTVV.

A few counts support this clonotype. This chain links TRBV24-1 with TRBJ2-2, with D tentatively TRBD2 (6 bases). This CDR3 is built from 14 residues. CDR1 KGHDR and CDR2 SFDVKD come from the germline V gene. The ends were cut back, 9 bases at V and 6 bases at J, with 16 bases in the middle. The CDR3 region is CATADGGRAGELFF. The CDR3 DNA reads TGTGCCACCGCAGACGGGGGTCGGGCCGGGGAGCTGTTTTTT.

The genes are TRBV19 and TRBJ2-2; D ambiguous. CDR1 and CDR2 from the germline V gene are LNHDA and SQIVND (reference sequence). Trimming shortened V by 0 bases and J by 2 bases, and 7 bases separated the two germline ends. This CDR3 comprises 15 residues. CDR3 loop: CASSIERRNTGELFF. CDR3 DNA sequence: TGTGCCAGTAGTATAGAACGGAGAAACACCGGGGAGCTGTTTTTT.

V usage is TRBV27 and J usage is TRBJ2-2; D unclear. Trimming removed 6 bases at V and 3 bases at J, with 8 bases between. CDR1 MNHEY and CDR2 SMNVEV come from the germline V gene (reference sequence). The CDR3 consists of 13 residues. The chain's CDR3 is CASSVIDTGELFF. The CDR3 DNA reads as TGTGCCAGCAGCGTTATCGACACCGGGGAGCTGTTTTTT.

This clonotype was found many times. The chain has TRBV20-1 and TRBJ2-3; TRBD2 aligns across 8 bases. Unmatched junction bases numbered 4, after V lost 6 bases and J lost 2 bases. CDR1 is DFQATT, CDR2 SNEGSKA, per germline (reference sequence). The CDR3 runs 13 residues. CDR3 bases: TGCAGTGCGAGGCGGGGGGTCACAGATACGCAGTATTTT. This gives the protein CSARRGVTDTQYF.

The chain joins TRBV11-2 to TRBJ1-2, with 7 bases aligning to TRBD1. J gave up 0 bases and V 4 bases, and 8 bases lay outside the gene matches. CDR1 is SGHAT and CDR2 is FQNNGV in the germline V gene. CDR3 length: 16 residues. The CDR3 loop is CASSSLGTATNYGYTF. The DNA of the CDR3 is TGTGCCAGCAGCTCCCTTGGGACAGCTACTAACTATGGCTACACCTTC.

This clonotype was observed at least ten times. V is TRBV27 and J is TRBJ2-1; perhaps TRBD2 as D (5 bases). The CDR3 is 14 amino acids. The germline V gene encodes CDR1 MNHEY and CDR2 SMNVEV (reference sequence). V lost 4 bases and J lost 3, with 10 bases in between. This CDR3 is CASSSVGGYNEQFF. In nucleotides, the CDR3 is TGTGCCAGCAGTTCTGTCGGAGGCTACAATGAGCAGTTCTTC.

This clonotype showed up many times. This sequence joins TRBV2 and TRBJ2-7; D unresolved. V lost 9 bases and J lost 6, with 15 bases in between. Per the germline V gene, CDR1 is SNHLY and CDR2 is FYNNEI. This CDR3 is 12 amino acids long. This CDR3 reads CASSVERSEQYF. The CDR3 coding sequence is TGTGCCAGTTCGGTGGAAAGGTCCGAGCAGTACTTC.

The V gene is TRBV5-4, the J gene TRBJ2-5; TRBD2 agrees at 12 bases. The CDR3 is 15 residues long. Germline V gene sequence: CDR1 SGHNT, CDR2 YYREEE (reference sequence). Trimming removed 5 bases from V and 2 bases from J; junction bases left unmatched: 4. The CDR3 DNA is TGTGCCAGCAGTAAAGGACTAGCGGGGCAAGAGACCCAGTACTTC. Amino acid sequence: CASSKGLAGQETQYF.

In its sample, this clonotype was seen many times. The V gene is TRBV5-1, the J gene TRBJ2-1; 7 bases are shared with TRBD2. CDR1 is SGHRS, CDR2 YFSETQ, per germline. V trimming: 1 base; J trimming: 3 bases; junction bases outside the gene matches: 13. The CDR3 length is 18 residues. This CDR3 is CASSLLAEGGRLYNEQFF. The CDR3 nucleotides read TGCGCCAGCAGCTTGCTAGCGGAGGGAGGGAGGCTCTACAATGAGCAGTTCTTC.

This clonotype was detected only a few times. The V and J genes are TRBV29-1 and TRBJ1-2; D remains ambiguous. Trimming left V 0 bases short and J 4 bases short, with 9 bases between. CDR3 length: 13 amino acids. Germline V lookup: CDR1 SQVTM, CDR2 ANQGSEA. The CDR3 loop is CSVEDSGTYGYTF. The CDR3 coding sequence is TGCAGCGTTGAAGATTCAGGTACCTATGGCTACACCTTC.